Presented here are 28 T cell receptor beta chains from one specimen sequenced in a study of vaccination effects on CD4 cells after COVID-19. The assay was immunoSEQ multiplex PCR, and TCRdb's table has in-frame clones only and misses some. The sample contains 78,000 or so clones, 78% of which appear only once. Antigen-specific CD4+ T cell clonotypes were called by their expansion after viral peptide-pool culture in ViraFEST. Isolation of CD4+ T cells took place after 10 days of culture. Vaccinated recipients, who were negative for nucleocapsid antibodies, had no history of SARS-CoV-2 infection. For these TCRs, the target antigens are not known. Material: CD4+ T cells from PBMCs cultured with SARS-CoV-2 spike peptides, obtained before COVID-19 vaccination. The source is a human donor who received a COVID-19 vaccine.

This clone was picked up a small number of times. The chain has TRBV18 and TRBJ2-6; D call uncertain. V shed 1 base and J shed 0 bases, with 4 bases lying between them. This CDR3 is built from 15 residues. Looked up from germline, CDR1 is KGHSH and CDR2 is LQKENI. Written as DNA, the CDR3 is TGTGCCAGCTCACCACGGACCTCTGGGGCCAACGTCCTGACTTTC. Translated, it gives CASSPRTSGANVLTF. The variable domain in full, with the rest retrieved from reference TRBV18 and TRBJ2-6, is NAGVMQNPRHLVRRRGQEARLRCSPMKGHSHVYWYRQLPEEGLKFMVYLQKENIIDESGMPKERFSAEFPKEGPSILRIQQVVRGDSAAYFCASSPRTSGANVLTFGAGSRLTVL.

This chain links TRBV3-1 (or the pseudogene TRBV3-2) with TRBJ1-2; 9 bases align to TRBD1. This CDR3 has 15 residues. Trimming took 4 bases from V and 6 from J; bases not matched to a gene: 9. Germline-derived CDR1 and CDR2 are LGHDT and YNNKEL (reference sequence). The CDR3 region has the DNA TGTGCCAGCAGCCTTAGGGGGGGACAGGGACATGGCTACACCTTC. Encoded protein: CASSLRGGQGHGYTF.

The chain is built from TRBV7-3 and TRBJ2-2, with D unresolved. The CDR3 is made up of 16 amino acids. Germline lookup yields CDR1 SGHTA and CDR2 FQGTGA. V lost 2 bases and J lost 0, with 10 bases in between. The CDR3 spells CASSLLGAANTGELFF. DNA for the CDR3: TGTGCCAGCAGCTTACTCGGCGCCGCGAACACCGGGGAGCTGTTTTTT.

The CDR3 spells CASSYSRIDSPLHF. Written as DNA, the CDR3 is TGTGCCAGCAGTTACTCCCGGATCGATTCACCCCTCCACTTT. The chain carries TRBV6-5 and TRBJ1-6; no firm D call. Germline V lookup: CDR1 MNHEY, CDR2 SVGAGI. Trimming stripped 0 bases from V and 8 bases from J, with 8 bases between. There are 14 residues in the CDR3.

The CDR3 coding sequence is TGTGCCAGCAGCCACATGTCCTCGGCGGCGGGGTACTATGGCTACACCTTC. It translates to CASSHMSSAAGYYGYTF. The rearrangement links TRBV3-1 (or the pseudogene TRBV3-2) to TRBJ1-2; the D is unclear. CDR3 size: 17 residues. Trimming took 3 bases from V and 3 from J, leaving 20 bases between them. The germline V gene has CDR1 LGHDT and CDR2 YNNKEL (reference sequence).

This rearrangement joins TRBV6-2 or TRBV6-3 to TRBJ2-2; 8 bases are shared with TRBD1. Germline V lookup: CDR1 MNHEY, CDR2 SVGEGT. There are 17 residues in the CDR3. V trimming: 3 bases; J trimming: 7 bases; junction bases outside the gene matches: 13. DNA for the CDR3: TGTGCCAGCAGTTATTTTGCAGGGGGCCCTGTGGGCGGGGAGCTGTTTTTT. It encodes CASSYFAGGPVGGELFF.

The chain joins TRBV5-1 to TRBJ2-2; D gene uncertain. Germline CDR1 SGHRS, CDR2 YFSETQ. V was cut by 2 bases and J by 3 bases, with 14 bases left in between. The CDR3 covers 16 residues. CDR3 region: CASSLRSLGDTGELFF. CDR3 coding DNA: TGCGCCAGCAGCTTACGGTCGCTAGGCGACACCGGGGAGCTGTTTTTT.

The V and J genes are TRBV5-1 and TRBJ1-3, with 8 bases matching TRBD1. The length of the CDR3 is 15 residues. V lost 2 bases, J lost 4 bases, and 5 bases stayed unmatched. From germline, CDR1 is SGHRS and CDR2 YFSETQ. The chain's CDR3 is CASSFNSGGGNTIYF. CDR3 DNA: TGCGCCAGCAGCTTCAATTCAGGGGGCGGAAACACCATATATTTT.

V usage is TRBV5-1 and J usage is TRBJ2-1; D assignment may be TRBD1 or TRBD2 (6 bases each). V gave up 4 bases and J gave up 1 base, with 12 bases separating them. Germline CDR1 SGHRS, CDR2 YFSETQ. This CDR3 has 15 amino acids. CDR3 sequence (DNA): TGCGCCAGCAGCGGAGGGGACACATCCTACAATGAGCAGTTCTTC. This encodes CASSGGDTSYNEQFF.

This chain connects TRBV2 to TRBJ1-4; 9 nucleotides agree with TRBD1. V trimming: 6 bases; J trimming: 8 bases; junction bases outside the gene matches: 4. The germline gives CDR1 SNHLY, CDR2 FYNNEI. There are 13 residues in the CDR3. The CDR3 protein is CASRDRGEEKLFF. The DNA of the CDR3 is TGTGCCAGCAGGGACAGGGGAGAGGAAAAACTGTTTTTT.

The genes are TRBV19 and TRBJ1-2, with D possibly matching TRBD1 (5 bases). CDR3 size: 13 residues. Trimming shortened V by 3 bases and J by 4 bases, and 9 bases separated the two germline ends. In germline, CDR1 is LNHDA, CDR2 SQIVND (reference sequence). The CDR3 loop reads CASSIQGTYGYTF. Written as DNA, the CDR3 is TGTGCCAGTAGTATTCAGGGTACCTATGGCTACACCTTC. The variable domain in full, with the rest retrieved from reference TRBV19 and TRBJ1-2, is DGGITQSPKYLFRKEGQNVTLSCEQNLNHDAMYWYRQDPGQGLRLIYYSQIVNDFQKGDIAEGYSVSREKKESFPLTVTSAQKNPTAFYLCASSIQGTYGYTFGSGTRLTVV.

The V and J genes are TRBV5-1 and TRBJ2-3, with D hard to call. Germline loops: CDR1 SGHRS, CDR2 YFSETQ. V gave up 0 bases and J gave up 2 bases, with 7 bases separating them. CDR3 length: 14 amino acids. The CDR3 DNA is TGCGCCAGCAGCTTGGGAAGGACCACAGATACGCAGTATTTT. This codes for CASSLGRTTDTQYF.

This clone was observed a few times. This rearrangement joins TRBV6-1 to TRBJ1-5, with D possibly matching TRBD1 (5 bases). The V end was cut by 2 bases, the J end by 0 bases, with 11 bases between. The V gene's germline CDR1 is MNHNS and CDR2 SASEGT. This CDR3 is 16 amino acids long. Written as DNA, the CDR3 is TGTGCCAGCAGTGAAATGACAGCTTATAGCAATCAGCCCCAGCATTTT. It yields the protein CASSEMTAYSNQPQHF.

The chain combines TRBV5-1 with TRBJ2-1, with a possible D match to TRBD1 (5 bases). CDR3 size: 16 residues. V was shortened by 2 bases and J by 0 bases, with 12 bases between the two germline ends. The germline V gene has CDR1 SGHRS and CDR2 YFSETQ. CDR3 in amino acids: CASSLNGHSSYNEQFF. CDR3 nucleotides: TGCGCCAGCAGCTTAAACGGACATAGCTCCTACAATGAGCAGTTCTTC.

This clone was detected once. V and J are TRBV6-2 or TRBV6-3 and TRBJ2-5; maybe TRBD2 (7 bases). The CDR3 has 16 amino acids. The V end lost 4 bases, the J end lost 0 bases, and 15 bases lay between the germline ends. Germline V lookup: CDR1 MNHEY, CDR2 SVGEGT. The CDR3 region is CASSSKVGGHQETQYF. In DNA, the CDR3 is TGTGCCAGCAGTTCCAAAGTCGGGGGGCACCAAGAGACCCAGTACTTC.

V gene TRBV10-3 combines with J gene TRBJ1-5, with D possibly matching TRBD1 (5 bases). The CDR3 totals 14 residues. Germline lookup yields CDR1 ENHRY and CDR2 SYGVKD. Trimming cost V 3 bases and J 3 bases, with 9 bases left between them. For the CDR3, the DNA is TGTGCCATCAGTGAATGGGGGGACAATCAGCCCCAGCATTTT. It encodes CAISEWGDNQPQHF.

The chain employs TRBV18 and TRBJ1-2; the match to TRBD1 covers 7 bases. Per the germline V gene, CDR1 is KGHSH and CDR2 is LQKENI. The CDR3 contains 14 residues. J lost 1 base, V lost 3 bases, and 2 bases had no gene match. This chain's CDR3 is CASSPGTDNYGYTF. The CDR3 DNA sequence: TGTGCCAGCTCACCCGGGACAGATAACTATGGCTACACCTTC.

The chain links TRBV30 to TRBJ2-1; 8 positions match TRBD2. The germline CDR1 and CDR2 sequences are GTSNPN and SVGIG (reference sequence). The CDR3 loop spans 15 amino acids. With 5 bases clipped from V and 3 bases from J, the junction kept 9 bases outside the gene matches. CDR3 in amino acids: CAWFWGSGVYNEQFF. As DNA, the CDR3 is TGTGCCTGGTTTTGGGGTAGCGGGGTCTACAATGAGCAGTTCTTC.

The chain has TRBV3-1 (or the pseudogene TRBV3-2) and TRBJ1-2; weak D call: TRBD1 (5 bases). This CDR3 contains 16 residues. Germline V lookup: CDR1 LGHDT, CDR2 YNNKEL (reference sequence). Trimming cost V 3 bases and J 4 bases, with 18 bases left between them. CDR3 region: CASSHPNPGTAYGYTF. The CDR3, as DNA: TGTGCCAGCAGCCATCCCAATCCCGGGACGGCCTATGGCTACACCTTC.

The DNA for the CDR3 is TGTGCCAGCAGTAGGGTATGGGACACAGATACGCAGTATTTT. Amino acids: CASSRVWDTDTQYF. The rearrangement links TRBV7-2 to TRBJ2-3, with no clear D. Looked up from germline, CDR1 is SGHTA and CDR2 is FQGNSA. This CDR3 comprises 14 residues. The ends were cut back, 6 bases at V and 2 bases at J, with 12 bases in the middle.

The rearrangement uses TRBV5-1 and TRBJ1-1, with D maybe TRBD1 (5 bases). Germline CDR1 and CDR2: SGHRS and YFSETQ. The CDR3 runs to 14 residues. Deletions cut 5 bases from V and 4 bases from J, with 15 bases between. DNA of the CDR3: TGCGCCAGCAGGGGGCCGAGTTCTGGCACTGAAGCTTTCTTT. Protein sequence: CASRGPSSGTEAFF.

The chain couples TRBV30 to TRBJ2-6; a possible D gene is TRBD1 (6 bases). The ends were cut back, 1 base at V and 2 bases at J, with 15 bases in the middle. The CDR3 is made up of 17 amino acids. The germline CDR1 and CDR2 sequences are GTSNPN and SVGIG (reference sequence). The CDR3 protein is CAWSEGHRAAGANVLTF. The CDR3 region has the DNA TGTGCCTGGAGTGAGGGACACCGAGCCGCTGGGGCCAACGTCCTGACTTTC.

This clone was recorded once. The chain employs TRBV28 and TRBJ2-1, with 9 bases fitting TRBD2. There are 16 residues in the CDR3. The J segment lost 7 bases and the V segment lost 5 bases, leaving 12 bases of the junction unmatched. CDR1 and CDR2 from the germline V gene are MDHEN and SYDVKM. The CDR3 nucleotides are TGTGCCAGCAGTGCATTAGCGGCGGGGGGGCGGAATGAGCAGTTCTTC. Encoded protein: CASSALAAGGRNEQFF.

The genes are TRBV19 and TRBJ2-2, with 11 bases matching TRBD2. The V gene's germline CDR1 is LNHDA and CDR2 SQIVND (reference sequence). This CDR3 is built from 17 residues. Trimming cost V 4 bases and J 2 bases; bases outside gene matches: 6. CDR3 protein: CASSRSSGGTNTGELFF. CDR3 in DNA: TGTGCCAGTAGTAGGTCTAGCGGGGGGACAAACACCGGGGAGCTGTTTTTT.

In its sample, this clone was seen a few times. V and J are TRBV9 and TRBJ1-2, with TRBD1 identical over 7 bases. This CDR3 region has 14 residues. In germline, CDR1 is SGDLS, CDR2 YYNGEE. V gave up 0 bases and J gave up 7 bases; unmatched junction bases: 6. The CDR3 is CASSVETRQGGYTF. In DNA form, the CDR3 reads TGTGCCAGCAGCGTAGAGACTCGACAGGGTGGCTACACCTTC.

V usage is TRBV9 and J usage is TRBJ2-2, with TRBD1 matching over 7 bases. J was trimmed by 0 bases and V by 2 bases; bases with no gene match: 1. Germline CDR1 reads SGDLS; CDR2 reads YYNGEE. CDR3 length equals 15 residues. CDR3 DNA: TGTGCCAGCAGCGTCAGGGGGTCGAACACCGGGGAGCTGTTTTTT. Its translation is CASSVRGSNTGELFF. The variable domain in full, completed from reference TRBV9 and TRBJ2-2, reads DSGVTQTPKHLITATGQRVTLRCSPRSGDLSVYWYQQSLDQGLQFLIQYYNGEERAKGNILERFSAQQFPDLHSELNLSSLELGDSALYFCASSVRGSNTGELFFGEGSRLTVL.

Only one count was recorded for this clone. J is TRBJ2-5 and V is TRBV28; the D gene is possibly TRBD2 (5 bases). Germline V CDR1 and CDR2: MDHEN, SYDVKM. The CDR3 is 12 residues long. With 5 bases removed from V and 9 bases from J, the gap between germline ends came to 13 bases. The CDR3 DNA follows: TGTGCCAGCAGTCCCAGGCCGGGGTCCCAGTACTTC. It is translated as CASSPRPGSQYF.

There are a few counts of this clone. The chain links TRBV4-1 to TRBJ1-3; D not certain. Germline V gives CDR1 MGHRA, CDR2 YSYEKL. V lost 0 bases and J 4 bases, leaving 13 bases between the germline ends. This CDR3 has 16 residues. This CDR3 reads CASSQDRELGGNTIYF. DNA of the CDR3: TGCGCCAGCAGCCAAGATCGGGAGTTGGGGGGAAACACCATATATTTT.